The next 17 T cell receptor beta chains were all read from a single sample in a study of cytomegalovirus exposure and HLA in healthy donors. Generated by immunoSEQ multiplex PCR, the TCRdb table keeps only in-frame clones and is missing some. The repertoire holds around 91,000 clones, with approximately 93% as singletons. The specimen sequenced was PBMCs. The receptors derive from a woman in her 30s in good health and CMV-seropositive.

In DNA, the CDR3 is TGTGCCTGGAATCGGAGACAGCAAGAGACCCAGTACTTC. Its translation is CAWNRRQQETQYF. The chain employs TRBV30 and TRBJ2-5; possible D gene TRBD1, 5 bases. V gave up 4 bases and J gave up 2 bases, with 11 bases separating them. CDR3 length: 13 amino acids. Germline-derived CDR1 and CDR2 are GTSNPN and SVGIG (reference sequence).

This clone came up once. The chain uses TRBV25-1 and TRBJ1-4, with TRBD1 matching over 7 bases. The trim removed 2 bases at V and 8 bases at J, leaving 11 bases unmatched. In germline, CDR1 is MGHDK, CDR2 SYGVNS. CDR3 size: 16 residues. CDR3 protein: CASSEPATGPMEKLFF. The CDR3 DNA follows: TGTGCCAGCAGTGAACCCGCGACAGGGCCAATGGAAAAACTGTTTTTT.

V usage is TRBV30 and J usage is TRBJ2-3; 7 bases line up with TRBD2. V lost 0 bases and J lost 0; bases outside the gene matches: 3. There are 15 residues in the CDR3. Germline CDR1 and CDR2: GTSNPN and SVGIG (reference sequence). The CDR3 DNA reads TGTGCCTGGAGTGTAGGGCGGGAGAGCACAGATACGCAGTATTTT. This sequence encodes CAWSVGRESTDTQYF.

The V gene is TRBV10-3, the J gene TRBJ2-1; weak D call: TRBD2 (5 bases). Trimming pared 5 bases from V and 10 bases from J, leaving 15 bases between. Germline values: CDR1 ENHRY, CDR2 SYGVKD. This CDR3 has 13 amino acids. The CDR3 bases are TGTGCCATCAGTCCACTAGGGCCGGGGGAGCAGTTCTTC. Translation gives CAISPLGPGEQFF.

This clone was observed a few times. This chain connects TRBV7-2 to TRBJ1-4; TRBD1 matches at 7 bases. Germline-derived CDR1 and CDR2 are SGHTA and FQGNSA. The CDR3 is 15 amino acids. J lost 3 bases, V lost 5 bases, and 6 bases had no gene match. CDR3 sequence: CASSPTGFPNEKLFF. The CDR3 DNA reads as TGTGCCAGCAGCCCGACAGGGTTCCCTAATGAAAAACTGTTTTTT.

This chain uses TRBV5-6 with TRBJ2-7; no reliable D call. Germline V gene sequence: CDR1 SGHDT, CDR2 YYEEEE. The V end was cut by 1 base, the J end by 2 bases, with 10 bases between. This CDR3 spans 14 amino acids. The CDR3 reads CASSLMRSPYEQYF. Written as DNA, the CDR3 is TGTGCCAGCAGCTTGATGCGGTCACCCTACGAGCAGTACTTC. The whole variable domain, remainder taken from reference TRBV5-6 and TRBJ2-7, is DAGVTQSPTHLIKTRGQQVTLRCSPKSGHDTVSWYQQALGQGPQFIFQYYEEEERQRGNFPDRFSGHQFPNYSSELNVNALLLGDSALYLCASSLMRSPYEQYFGPGTRLTVT.

This sequence joins TRBV19 and TRBJ2-7, with a possible D match to TRBD2 (5 bases). Looked up from germline, CDR1 is LNHDA and CDR2 is SQIVND (reference sequence). With 5 bases removed from V and 3 bases from J, the gap between germline ends came to 17 bases. The CDR3 totals 15 residues. This CDR3 is CASSLTTRRYYEQYF. In DNA form, the CDR3 reads TGTGCCAGTAGTTTAACCACCCGGAGGTACTACGAGCAGTACTTC. Looking up the rest from reference TRBV19 and TRBJ2-7 gives the full variable domain: DGGITQSPKYLFRKEGQNVTLSCEQNLNHDAMYWYRQDPGQGLRLIYYSQIVNDFQKGDIAEGYSVSREKKESFPLTVTSAQKNPTAFYLCASSLTTRRYYEQYFGPGTRLTVT.

The V gene is TRBV4-3, the J gene TRBJ2-7; possibly TRBD1 for D (6 bases). The CDR3 is 14 amino acids. CDR1 and CDR2 (germline): LGHNA, YSLEER. The V gene lost 1 base and the J gene lost 2 bases, with 9 bases spanning the gap. Here the CDR3 reads CASSQGGRPYEQYF. Written as DNA, the CDR3 is TGCGCCAGCAGCCAAGGGGGGCGACCCTACGAGCAGTACTTC.

The rearrangement joins TRBV5-4 to TRBJ2-3; TRBD2 aligns across 9 bases. The CDR3 extends over 17 amino acids. The V segment lost 4 bases and the J segment 2 bases; nucleotides outside the gene matches: 11. Germline CDR1 SGHNT, CDR2 YYREEE (reference sequence). In nucleotides, the CDR3 is TGTGCCAGCAGCCGTAACCTGGCGGGAGGGACCACAGATACGCAGTATTTT. Translated, it gives CASSRNLAGGTTDTQYF.

The rearrangement links TRBV4-3 to TRBJ2-7, with TRBD2 matching over 12 bases. CDR3 length equals 19 residues. Germline V gene lookup returns CDR1 LGHNA and CDR2 YSLEER. V lost 0 bases, J lost 3 bases, and 12 bases stayed unmatched. The CDR3 reads CASSQDPTSGSLRDYEQYF. The CDR3 DNA reads TGCGCCAGCAGCCAAGATCCGACTAGCGGGAGTCTAAGGGACTACGAGCAGTACTTC.

The CDR3, as DNA: TGTGCCAGCAGTCGACGGACGACCGGGGGGGCCCAGTACTTC. It codes for CASSRRTTGGAQYF. The chain links TRBV6-5 to TRBJ2-5; 8 nucleotides align to TRBD2. The CDR3 sequence is 14 residues long. Per germline, CDR1 MNHEY and CDR2 SVGAGI. V shed 5 bases, J shed 9 bases, and the junction held 11 bases outside the gene matches.

DNA for the CDR3: TGTGCCAGCAGCACCCCCCTCGGCGGGAGGGCCGACCTTGAGCAGTTCTTC. It is translated as CASSTPLGGRADLEQFF. The rearrangement uses TRBV5-4 and TRBJ2-1; 9 bases map to TRBD2. The CDR3 consists of 17 residues. V was pared by 4 bases and J by 9 bases, with 17 bases of the junction left unmatched. Per the germline V gene, CDR1 is SGHNT and CDR2 is YYREEE (reference sequence). Full variable domain (outside the CDR3, taken from reference TRBV5-4 and TRBJ2-1): ETGVTQSPTHLIKTRGQQVTLRCSSQSGHNTVSWYQQALGQGPQFIFQYYREEENGRGNFPPRFSGLQFPNYSSELNVNALELDDSALYLCASSTPLGGRADLEQFFGPGTRLTVL.

The chain combines TRBV7-2 with TRBJ2-7; 10 nucleotides agree with TRBD2. Germline V gives CDR1 SGHTA, CDR2 FQGNSA. Losses at the gene ends were 5 bases for V and 5 bases for J; bases not matched to a gene: 9. The CDR3 length is 15 residues. The CDR3 is CASSHKTSGLNEQYF. In DNA form, the CDR3 reads TGTGCCAGCAGCCACAAGACTAGCGGGTTAAACGAGCAGTACTTC.

This clone was recorded once. The rearrangement uses TRBV19 and TRBJ2-5; 7 bases line up with TRBD1. Germline V lookup: CDR1 LNHDA, CDR2 SQIVND (reference sequence). The V segment lost 5 bases and the J segment 2 bases; nucleotides outside the gene matches: 8. This CDR3 has 15 amino acids. DNA of the CDR3: TGTGCCAGTAGTCCCGGGACAGCTGGTCAAGAGACCCAGTACTTC. This translates into CASSPGTAGQETQYF.

This chain connects TRBV11-1 to TRBJ2-1; 7 bases are a match to TRBD2. Germline CDR1 and CDR2: SGHAT and FQDESV (reference sequence). This CDR3 region has 16 residues. The trim removed 4 bases at V and 3 bases at J, leaving 9 bases unmatched. This chain's CDR3 is CASSSHSGSGYNEQFF. The CDR3 DNA sequence: TGTGCCAGCAGCTCGCATAGCGGGTCGGGCTACAATGAGCAGTTCTTC. Variable domain in full (rest from reference TRBV11-1 and TRBJ2-1): EAEVAQSPRYKITEKSQAVAFWCDPISGHATLYWYRQILGQGPELLVQFQDESVVDDSQLPKDRFSAERLKGVDSTLKIQPAELGDSAMYLCASSSHSGSGYNEQFFGPGTRLTVL.

V usage is TRBV6-5 and J usage is TRBJ2-7; 12 positions agree with TRBD2. V lost 4 bases and J lost 5; bases outside the gene matches: 6. CDR3 length: 15 residues. CDR1 is MNHEY, CDR2 SVGAGI, per germline. The CDR3 nucleotides read TGTGCCAGCAGTTCCCCGACTAGCGGGAGTAACGAGCAGTACTTC. It translates to CASSSPTSGSNEQYF.

This clone was recorded once. In DNA form, the CDR3 reads TGTGCCAGCAGCCTCGGACTAGCGGGCTACACAGATACGCAGTATTTT. This encodes CASSLGLAGYTDTQYF. The genes are TRBV5-4 and TRBJ2-3, with 11 positions matching TRBD2. J lost 2 bases, V lost 4 bases, and 6 bases had no gene match. This CDR3 is built from 16 residues. CDR1 SGHNT and CDR2 YYREEE come from the germline V gene (reference sequence).